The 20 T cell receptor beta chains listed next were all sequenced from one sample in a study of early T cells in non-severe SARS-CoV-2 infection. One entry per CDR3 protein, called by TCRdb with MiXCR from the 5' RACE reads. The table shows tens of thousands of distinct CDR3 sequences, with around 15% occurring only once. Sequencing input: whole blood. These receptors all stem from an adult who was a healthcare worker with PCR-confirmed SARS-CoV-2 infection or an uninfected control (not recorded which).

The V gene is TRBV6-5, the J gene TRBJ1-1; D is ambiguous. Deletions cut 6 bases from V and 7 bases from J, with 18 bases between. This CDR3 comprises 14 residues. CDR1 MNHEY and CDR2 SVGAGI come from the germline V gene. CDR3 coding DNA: TGTGCCAGCAGCCTAAACCCGACGCGGGATGAAGCTTTCTTT. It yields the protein CASSLNPTRDEAFF.

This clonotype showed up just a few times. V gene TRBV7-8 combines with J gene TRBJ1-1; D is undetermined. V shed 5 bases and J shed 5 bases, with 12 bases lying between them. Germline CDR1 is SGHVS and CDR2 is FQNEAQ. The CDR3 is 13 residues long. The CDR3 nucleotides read TGTGCCAGCAGCGCAAGGATGGGGACTGAAGCTTTCTTT. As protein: CASSARMGTEAFF. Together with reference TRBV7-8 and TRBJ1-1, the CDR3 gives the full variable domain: GAGVSQSPRYKVAKRGQDVALRCDPISGHVSLFWYQQALGQGPEFLTYFQNEAQLDKSGLPSDRFFAERPEGSVSTLKIQRTQQEDSAVYLCASSARMGTEAFFGQGTRLTVV.

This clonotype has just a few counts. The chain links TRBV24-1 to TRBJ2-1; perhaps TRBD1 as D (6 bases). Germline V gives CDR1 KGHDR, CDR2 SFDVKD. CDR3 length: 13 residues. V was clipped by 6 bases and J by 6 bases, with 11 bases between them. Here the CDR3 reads CATSPGQINEQFF. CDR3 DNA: TGTGCCACCAGTCCCGGACAGATCAATGAGCAGTTCTTC.

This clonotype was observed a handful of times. The CDR3 region has the DNA TGTGCCAGCAGCTTAGACGACGCAGGCGAAGAATACGAGCAGTACTTC. Residues: CASSLDDAGEEYEQYF. This sequence joins TRBV11-1 and TRBJ2-7; D is uncertain. The V end was cut by 1 base, the J end by 4 bases, with 17 bases between. CDR3 length equals 16 residues. CDR1 is SGHAT, CDR2 FQDESV, per germline (reference sequence).

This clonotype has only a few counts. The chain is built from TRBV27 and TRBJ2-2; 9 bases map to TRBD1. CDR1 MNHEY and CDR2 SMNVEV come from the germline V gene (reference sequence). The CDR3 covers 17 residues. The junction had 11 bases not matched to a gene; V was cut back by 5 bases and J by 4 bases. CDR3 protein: CASSPRTGVRATGELFF. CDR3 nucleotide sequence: TGTGCCAGCAGTCCTCGGACAGGGGTTCGGGCCACCGGGGAGCTGTTTTTT.

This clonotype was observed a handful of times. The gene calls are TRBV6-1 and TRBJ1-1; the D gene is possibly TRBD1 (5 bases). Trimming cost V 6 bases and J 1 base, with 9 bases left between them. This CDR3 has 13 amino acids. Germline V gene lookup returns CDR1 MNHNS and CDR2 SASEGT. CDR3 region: CASRGTANTEAFF. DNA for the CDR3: TGTGCCAGCAGAGGGACGGCGAACACTGAAGCTTTCTTT.

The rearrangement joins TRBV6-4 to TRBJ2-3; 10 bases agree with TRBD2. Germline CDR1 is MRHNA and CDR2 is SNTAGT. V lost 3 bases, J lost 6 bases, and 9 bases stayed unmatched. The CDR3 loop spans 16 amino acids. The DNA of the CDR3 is TGTGCCAGCAGTGAAGGAATAGCGGGGGGCGCCGATACGCAGTATTTT. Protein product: CASSEGIAGGADTQYF.

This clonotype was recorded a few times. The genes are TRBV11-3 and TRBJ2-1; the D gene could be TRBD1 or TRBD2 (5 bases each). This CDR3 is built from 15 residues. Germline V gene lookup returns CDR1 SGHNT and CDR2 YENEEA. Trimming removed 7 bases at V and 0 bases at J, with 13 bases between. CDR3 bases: TGTGCCAGCACCTGGGCGAGGGGCTCCTACAATGAGCAGTTCTTC. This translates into CASTWARGSYNEQFF.

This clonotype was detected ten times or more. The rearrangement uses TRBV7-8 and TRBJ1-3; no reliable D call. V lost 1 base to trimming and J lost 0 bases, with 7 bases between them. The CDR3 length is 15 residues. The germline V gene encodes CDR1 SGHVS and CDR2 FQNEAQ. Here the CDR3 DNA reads TGTGCCAGCAGCTTAGGGGGTGGCTCTGGAAACACCATATATTTT. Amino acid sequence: CASSLGGGSGNTIYF. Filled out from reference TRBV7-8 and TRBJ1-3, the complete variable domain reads GAGVSQSPRYKVAKRGQDVALRCDPISGHVSLFWYQQALGQGPEFLTYFQNEAQLDKSGLPSDRFFAERPEGSVSTLKIQRTQQEDSAVYLCASSLGGGSGNTIYFGEGSWLTVV.

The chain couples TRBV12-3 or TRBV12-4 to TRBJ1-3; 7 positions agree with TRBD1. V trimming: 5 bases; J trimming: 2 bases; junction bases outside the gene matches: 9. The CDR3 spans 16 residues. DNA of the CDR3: TGTGCCAGCAGTCCCCGCCGAGACAGGGCTGGAAACACCATATATTTT. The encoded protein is CASSPRRDRAGNTIYF.

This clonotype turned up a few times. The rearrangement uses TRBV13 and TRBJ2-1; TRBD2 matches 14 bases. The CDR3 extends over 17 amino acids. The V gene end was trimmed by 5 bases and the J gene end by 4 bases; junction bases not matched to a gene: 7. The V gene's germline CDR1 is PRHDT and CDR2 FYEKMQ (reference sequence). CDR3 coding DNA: TGTGCCAGCAGCGTAAGGGGACTAGCGGGGGAATACAATGAGCAGTTCTTC. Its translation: CASSVRGLAGEYNEQFF.

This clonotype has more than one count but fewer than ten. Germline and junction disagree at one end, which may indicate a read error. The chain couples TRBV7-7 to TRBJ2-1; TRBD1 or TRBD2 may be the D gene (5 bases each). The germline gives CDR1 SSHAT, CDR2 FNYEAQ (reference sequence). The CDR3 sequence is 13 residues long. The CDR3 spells CASSSGPSGEQFF. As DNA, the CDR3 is TGTGCTAGCAGCTCGGGACCTAGTGGAGAGCAGTTCTTC. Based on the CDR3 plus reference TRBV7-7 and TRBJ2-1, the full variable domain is GAGVSQSPRYKVTKRGQDVTLRCDPISSHATLYWYQQALGQGPEFLTYFNYEAQPDKSGLPSDRFSAERPEGSISTLTIQRTEQRDSAMYRCASSSGPSGEQFFGPGTRLTVL.

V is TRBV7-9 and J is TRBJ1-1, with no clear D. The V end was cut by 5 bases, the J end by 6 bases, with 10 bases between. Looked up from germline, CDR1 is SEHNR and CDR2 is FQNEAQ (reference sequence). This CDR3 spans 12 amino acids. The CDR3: CASSPSIAEAFF. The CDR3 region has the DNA TGTGCCAGCAGCCCCTCCATCGCTGAAGCTTTCTTT.

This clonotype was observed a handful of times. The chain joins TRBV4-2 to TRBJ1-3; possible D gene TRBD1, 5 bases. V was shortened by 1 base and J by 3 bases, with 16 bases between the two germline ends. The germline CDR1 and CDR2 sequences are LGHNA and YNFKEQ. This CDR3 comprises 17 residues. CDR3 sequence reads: CASSQGSRPGSGNTIYF. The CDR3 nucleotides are TGTGCCAGCAGCCAAGGATCCAGGCCAGGGAGTGGAAACACCATATATTTT.

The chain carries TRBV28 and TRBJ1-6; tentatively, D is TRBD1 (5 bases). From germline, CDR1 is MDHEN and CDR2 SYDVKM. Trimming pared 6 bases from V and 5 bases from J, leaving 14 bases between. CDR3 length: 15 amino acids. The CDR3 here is CASSSRGRDNSPLHF. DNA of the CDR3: TGTGCCAGCAGCAGCCGGGGCCGGGATAATTCACCCCTCCACTTT.

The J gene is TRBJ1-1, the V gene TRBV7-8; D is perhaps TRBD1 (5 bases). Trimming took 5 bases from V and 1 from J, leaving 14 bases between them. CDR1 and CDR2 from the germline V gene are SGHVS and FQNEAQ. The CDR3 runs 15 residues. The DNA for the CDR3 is TGTGCCAGCAGCCCCGGGAGCAGGGCGAACACTGAAGCTTTCTTT. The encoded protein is CASSPGSRANTEAFF.

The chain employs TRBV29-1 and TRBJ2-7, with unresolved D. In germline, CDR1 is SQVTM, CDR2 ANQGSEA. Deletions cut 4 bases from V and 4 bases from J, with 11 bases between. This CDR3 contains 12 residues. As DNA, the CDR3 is TGCAGCGTTGTGAAGGGAACTTACGAGCAGTACTTC. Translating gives CSVVKGTYEQYF.

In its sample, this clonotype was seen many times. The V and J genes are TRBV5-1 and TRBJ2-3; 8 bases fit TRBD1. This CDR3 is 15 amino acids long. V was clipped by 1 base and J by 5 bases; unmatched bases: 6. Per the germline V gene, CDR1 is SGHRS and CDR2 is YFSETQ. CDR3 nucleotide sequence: TGCGCCAGCAGCTTGTATCAGGGGGCTTTAGATACGCAGTATTTT. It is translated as CASSLYQGALDTQYF.

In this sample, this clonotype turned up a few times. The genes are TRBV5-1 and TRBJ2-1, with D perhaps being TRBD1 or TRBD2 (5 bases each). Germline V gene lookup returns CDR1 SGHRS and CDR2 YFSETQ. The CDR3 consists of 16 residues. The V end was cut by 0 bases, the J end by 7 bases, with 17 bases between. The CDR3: CASSLGTGPLGNEQFF. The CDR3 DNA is TGCGCCAGCAGCTTGGGTACGGGGCCCTTGGGGAATGAGCAGTTCTTC.

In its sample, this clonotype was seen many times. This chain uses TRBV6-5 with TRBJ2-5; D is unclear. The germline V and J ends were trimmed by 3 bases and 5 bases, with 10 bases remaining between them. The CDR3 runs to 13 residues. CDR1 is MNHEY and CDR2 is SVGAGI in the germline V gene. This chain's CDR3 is CASSYSLWETQYF. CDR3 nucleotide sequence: TGTGCCAGCAGTTATTCCCTATGGGAGACCCAGTACTTC.